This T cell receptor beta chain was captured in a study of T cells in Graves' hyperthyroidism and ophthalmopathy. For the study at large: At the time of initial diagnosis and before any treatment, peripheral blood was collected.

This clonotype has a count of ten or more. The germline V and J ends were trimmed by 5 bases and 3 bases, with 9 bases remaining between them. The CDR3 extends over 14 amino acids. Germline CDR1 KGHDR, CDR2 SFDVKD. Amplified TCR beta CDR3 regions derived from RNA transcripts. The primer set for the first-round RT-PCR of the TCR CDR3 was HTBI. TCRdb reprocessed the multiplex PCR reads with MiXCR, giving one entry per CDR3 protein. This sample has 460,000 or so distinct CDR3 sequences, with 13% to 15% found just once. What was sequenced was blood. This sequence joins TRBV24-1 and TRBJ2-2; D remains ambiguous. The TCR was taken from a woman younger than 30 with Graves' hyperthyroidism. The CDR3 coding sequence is TGTGCCACCAGTGGCTCAGGATACACCGGGGAGCTGTTTTTT. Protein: CATSGSGYTGELFF.